The source of this T cell receptor beta chain is a study of CD8 T cells in ankylosing spondylitis (dated by TCRdb to 2016 to 2017). Background on the whole study: T cell receptor beta repertoires were profiled in healthy donors and ankylosing spondylitis patients so that disease-linked TCR variants could be found. Peripheral blood was sampled, and synovial fluid was also collected from ankylosing spondylitis patients. The full study cohort was made up of over 20 ankylosing spondylitis patients and around 100 healthy donors.

Results and caveats for the whole study, not just this receptor: A TCR beta motif made up of 7 to 9 highly homologous amino acid variants appeared to be characteristic of blood from ankylosing spondylitis patients. The disease-linked clones had a CD8+ phenotype and were found at relatively low frequencies in peripheral blood. Some of the motif variants had been reported before in the synovial fluid and blood of reactive arthritis patients, a finding that suggests common disease-initiation mechanisms. Significant enrichment of the disease-linked clones was reported in matched synovial fluid samples from ankylosing spondylitis patients.

Concerning this clonotype: Its antigen is not yet known. Per-base quality was not reported, and no clone a single base away is much larger than it.

The sequencer was an Illumina HiSeq 2500. Quantitative 5'-RACE with molecular barcodes was used to prepare TCR beta libraries. In the authors' own workflow: To identify disease-linked TCR variants, a new computational method was used, one built on a probabilistic model of VDJ rearrangement. TCRdb ran its own pipeline on the public reads, namely fastp trimming at Q25 and MiXCR clone calling, and kept in-frame beta chains. A single entry per CDR3 protein holds the most common genes and DNA from its merged rows. TCRdb's processing, not the authors' own work, is the source of the V and J calls. This sample gives roughly 700,000 distinct CDR3 sequences in total; 19% of them show up just once. The ten largest clones represent around 20% of the sample. V trim: 8 bases; J trim: 1 base; unmatched bases: 12. The CDR3 numbers 17 residues from cysteine through phenylalanine. Only the CDR3 DNA is retained, 51 bases long and in frame from the first base.

The source material was blood, either unsorted or a sorted T cell fraction (not recorded which). This clonotype was obtained from a male donor with ankylosing spondylitis. The rearrangement joined TRBV12-3 or TRBV12-4 to TRBJ2-3; TRBD2 matches 10 bases in the middle. This receptor carries the CDR3 CASVTSGRRGRTDTQYF. The DNA sequence is given as TGTGCCAGCGTGACTAGCGGGCGGAGAGGGCGCACAGATACGCAGTATTTT.